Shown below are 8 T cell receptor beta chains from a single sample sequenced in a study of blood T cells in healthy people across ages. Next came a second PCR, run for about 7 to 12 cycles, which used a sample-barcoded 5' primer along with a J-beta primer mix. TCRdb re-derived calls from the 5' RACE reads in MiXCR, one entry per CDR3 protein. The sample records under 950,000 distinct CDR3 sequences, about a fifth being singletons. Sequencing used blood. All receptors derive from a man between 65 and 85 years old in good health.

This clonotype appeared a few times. For the CDR3, the DNA is TGCGCCAGCAGAATAGACAGGAACTACGAGCAGTACTTC. Protein: CASRIDRNYEQYF. This chain links TRBV5-1 with TRBJ2-7; possible D gene TRBD1, 6 bases. V was clipped by 5 bases and J by 3 bases, with 12 bases between them. Germline V gene sequence: CDR1 SGHRS, CDR2 YFSETQ. The CDR3 runs to 13 residues.

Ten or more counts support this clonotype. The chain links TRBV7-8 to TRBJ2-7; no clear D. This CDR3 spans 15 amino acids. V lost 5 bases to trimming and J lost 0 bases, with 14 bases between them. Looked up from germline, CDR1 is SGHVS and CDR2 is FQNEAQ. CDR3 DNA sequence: TGTGCCAGCAGCCCGGACGTCCGTAGCTCCTACGAGCAGTACTTC. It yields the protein CASSPDVRSSYEQYF.

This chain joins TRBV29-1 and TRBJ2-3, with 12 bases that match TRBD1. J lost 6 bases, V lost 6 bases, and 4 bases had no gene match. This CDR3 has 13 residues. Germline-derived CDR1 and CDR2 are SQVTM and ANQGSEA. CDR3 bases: TGCAGCGTCCGGGACAGGGGGCGTGATACGCAGTATTTT. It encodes CSVRDRGRDTQYF.

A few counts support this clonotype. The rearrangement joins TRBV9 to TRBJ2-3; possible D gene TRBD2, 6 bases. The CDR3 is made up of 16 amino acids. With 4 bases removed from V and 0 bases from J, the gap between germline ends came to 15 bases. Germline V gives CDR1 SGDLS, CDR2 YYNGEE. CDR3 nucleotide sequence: TGTGCCAGCAGCACCCTGGAGGGGAGGAGCACAGATACGCAGTATTTT. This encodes CASSTLEGRSTDTQYF.

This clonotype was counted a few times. The CDR3 region has the DNA TGTGCCAGCAGCGCGGGACAGGGGTCTAACTATGGCTACACCTTC. It encodes CASSAGQGSNYGYTF. This chain uses TRBV7-2 with TRBJ1-2; TRBD1 agrees at 10 bases. The J segment lost 0 bases and the V segment lost 5 bases, leaving 3 bases of the junction unmatched. The CDR3 totals 15 residues. Looked up from germline, CDR1 is SGHTA and CDR2 is FQGNSA.

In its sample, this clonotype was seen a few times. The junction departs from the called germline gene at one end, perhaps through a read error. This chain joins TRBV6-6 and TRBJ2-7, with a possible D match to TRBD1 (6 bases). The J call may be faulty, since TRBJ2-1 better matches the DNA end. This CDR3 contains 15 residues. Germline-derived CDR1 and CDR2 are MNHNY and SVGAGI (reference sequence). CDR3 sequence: CASSYGDTFYNEQFF. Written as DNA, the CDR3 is TGTGCCAGTAGTTACGGGGACACATTTTACAATGAGCAGTTCTTC.

CDR3 region: CSANDRVYHYEQYF. Here the CDR3 DNA reads TGCAGTGCTAATGACAGAGTTTATCACTACGAGCAGTACTTC. This chain connects TRBV20-1 to TRBJ2-7; D perhaps matches TRBD1 (5 bases). V was cut by 4 bases and J by 3 bases, with 16 bases left in between. The CDR3 runs to 14 residues. CDR1 DFQATT and CDR2 SNEGSKA come from the germline V gene (reference sequence).

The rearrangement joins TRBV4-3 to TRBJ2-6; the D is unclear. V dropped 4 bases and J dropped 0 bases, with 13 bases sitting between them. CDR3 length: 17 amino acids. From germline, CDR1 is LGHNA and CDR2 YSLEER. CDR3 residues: CASSRERSNSGANVLTF. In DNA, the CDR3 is TGCGCCAGCAGCCGAGAGAGATCCAACTCTGGGGCCAACGTCCTGACTTTC.